The rows below give T cell receptor beta chains drawn from one sample of a study of blood T cell repertoires in COVID-19. Method: immunoSEQ multiplex PCR; TCRdb's copy keeps in-frame clones and lacks some. The sample lists a few hundred thousand clones; roughly nine tenths were seen once. Sequenced input: peripheral blood. The receptors shown here come from a man aged 35 to 55 who had recovered from COVID-19. Both conserved end residues are part of each CDR3. D genes are given only for firm matches. Clone sizes are given selectively: once, few, many, or a class where the clone is expanded.

CDR3aa | CDR3nt | v_gene | d_gene | abundance | j_gene
CASSPRGRYEQYF | TGTGCCAGCAGCCCCAGGGGGCGGTACGAGCAGTACTTC | TRBV7-9 | TRBD1 | NA | TRBJ2-7
CASSPPEGRETQYF | TGTGCCAGCAGCCCCCCGGAGGGGAGGGAGACCCAGTACTTC | TRBV7-9 | NA | few | TRBJ2-5
CASSEGGLKRDMGETQYF | TGTGCCAGCAGTGAAGGGGGGTTGAAGCGGGACATGGGAGAGACCCAGTACTTC | TRBV2 | NA | once | TRBJ2-5
CASSLERSGGARETQYF | TGTGCCAGCAGCTTAGAGCGAAGCGGGGGGGCCCGGGAGACCCAGTACTTC | TRBV7-2 | TRBD2 | NA | TRBJ2-5
CAIRQENIQYF | TGTGCCATCAGGCAGGAAAACATTCAGTACTTC | TRBV10-3 | NA | NA | TRBJ2-4
CASSESAGQETQYF | TGCGCCAGCAGTGAGTCGGCGGGGCAAGAGACCCAGTACTTC | TRBV10-1 | NA | NA | TRBJ2-5
CASSPGGYLGEQFF | TGCGCCAGCAGCCCCGGAGGGTATCTAGGTGAGCAGTTCTTC | TRBV5-1 | NA | NA | TRBJ2-1
CASSEGAGDNSPLHF | TGTGCCAGCAGTGAAGGGGCAGGGGATAATTCACCCCTCCACTTT | TRBV6-1 | NA | NA | TRBJ1-6
CASSLSGGNAYEQYF | TGTGCCAGCAGCTTGTCGGGGGGTAATGCGTACGAGCAGTACTTC | TRBV5-4 | TRBD2 | NA | TRBJ2-7
CASSQKQGALDEQFF | TGTGCCAGCAGCCAAAAACAGGGGGCTCTGGATGAGCAGTTCTTC | TRBV7-2 | TRBD1 | NA | TRBJ2-1
CASSYTIGQGTSEQYF | TGTGCCAGCAGTTATACTATCGGACAGGGGACCTCCGAGCAGTACTTC | TRBV6-5 | TRBD1 | few | TRBJ2-7
CAWSAAGWGNSPLHF | TGTGCCTGGAGTGCAGCGGGCTGGGGTAATTCACCCCTCCACTTT | TRBV30 | NA | NA | TRBJ1-6
CASSQARGRRAKNIQYF | TGCGCCAGCAGTCAAGCGCGCGGGAGACGGGCCAAAAACATTCAGTACTTC | TRBV23-1 | TRBD2 | NA | TRBJ2-4
CASSLWPSPLHF | TGTGCCAGCAGTTTATGGCCTTCACCCCTCCACTTT | TRBV12-3/TRBV12-4 | NA | NA | TRBJ1-6
CASSLGAPAFF | TGTGCCAGCAGTTTAGGCGCCCCGGCTTTCTTT | TRBV12-3/TRBV12-4 | NA | NA | TRBJ1-1
CASSLITGGEAKNIQYF | TGCGCCAGCAGCCTAATAACAGGGGGCGAGGCCAAAAACATTCAGTACTTC | TRBV4-1 | TRBD1 | NA | TRBJ2-4
CASSSGQGQETQYF | TGCGCCAGCAGCTCAGGACAGGGCCAGGAGACCCAGTACTTC | TRBV5-1 | TRBD1 | NA | TRBJ2-5
CASSLRLAGTRETQYF | TGTGCCAGCAGCTTAAGACTAGCGGGGACACGGGAGACCCAGTACTTC | TRBV11-2 | TRBD2 | NA | TRBJ2-5
CAINWGTGHYNEQFF | TGTGCCATTAATTGGGGGACAGGGCATTACAATGAGCAGTTCTTC | TRBV24-1 | TRBD1 | few | TRBJ2-1
CASSVEVGGAGELFF | TGTGCCAGCAGCGTAGAAGTGGGAGGGGCCGGGGAGCTGTTTTTT | TRBV9 | TRBD2 | once | TRBJ2-2
CASSELGTGANVLTF | TGTGCCAGCAGCGAGCTCGGGACTGGGGCCAACGTCCTGACTTTC | TRBV9 | NA | NA | TRBJ2-6
CASSTYVAEAFF | TGTGCCAGCAGTACCTATGTGGCTGAAGCTTTCTTT | TRBV12-3/TRBV12-4 | NA | many | TRBJ1-1
CASSTRGTDTQYF | TGTGCCAGCAGTACCCGGGGCACAGATACGCAGTATTTT | TRBV6-5 | NA | NA | TRBJ2-3
CASRPGQGAYEQYF | TGTGCCAGCAGGCCGGGACAGGGGGCCTACGAGCAGTACTTC | TRBV27 | TRBD1 | NA | TRBJ2-7
CASSSPGAGSYNEQFF | TGTGCCAGCAGCAGTCCGGGAGCCGGATCCTACAATGAGCAGTTCTTC | TRBV7-9 | NA | few | TRBJ2-1
CASSPGLAVYTDTQYF | TGTGCCAGCAGCCCCGGACTAGCGGTTTACACAGATACGCAGTATTTT | TRBV5-8 | TRBD2 | NA | TRBJ2-3